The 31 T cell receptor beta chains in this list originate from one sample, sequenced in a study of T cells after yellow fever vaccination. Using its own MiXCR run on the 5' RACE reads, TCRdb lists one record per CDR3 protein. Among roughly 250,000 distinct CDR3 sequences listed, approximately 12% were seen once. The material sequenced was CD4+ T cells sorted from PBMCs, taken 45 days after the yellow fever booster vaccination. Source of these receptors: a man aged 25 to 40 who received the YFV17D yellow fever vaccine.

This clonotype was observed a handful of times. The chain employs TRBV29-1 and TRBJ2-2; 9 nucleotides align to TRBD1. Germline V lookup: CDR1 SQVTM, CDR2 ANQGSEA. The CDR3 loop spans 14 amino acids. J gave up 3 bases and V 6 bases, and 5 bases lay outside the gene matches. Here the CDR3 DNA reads TGCAGCGTAAGGACAGGGGTCTACACCGGGGAGCTGTTTTTT. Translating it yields CSVRTGVYTGELFF.

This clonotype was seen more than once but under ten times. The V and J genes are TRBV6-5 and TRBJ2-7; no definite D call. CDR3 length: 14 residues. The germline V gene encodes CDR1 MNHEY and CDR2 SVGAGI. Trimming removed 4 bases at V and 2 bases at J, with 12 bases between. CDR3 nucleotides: TGTGCCAGCAGTTCCTGGAACAGCCCCTACGAGCAGTACTTC. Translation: CASSSWNSPYEQYF.

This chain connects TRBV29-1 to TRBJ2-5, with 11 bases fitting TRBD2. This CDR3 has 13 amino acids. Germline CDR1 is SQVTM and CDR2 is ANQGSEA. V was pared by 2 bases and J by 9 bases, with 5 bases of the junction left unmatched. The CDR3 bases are TGCAGCGTTGAAATAGCGGGAGGGCGAGCCCAGTACTTC. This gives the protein CSVEIAGGRAQYF.

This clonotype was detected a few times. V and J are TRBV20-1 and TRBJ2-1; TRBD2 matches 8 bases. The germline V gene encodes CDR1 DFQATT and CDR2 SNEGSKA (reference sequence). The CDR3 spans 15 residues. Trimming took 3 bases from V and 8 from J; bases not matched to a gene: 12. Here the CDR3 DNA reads TGCAGTGCTAGGTCCAGCGGGAGTTTTCGGGATGAGCAGTTCTTC. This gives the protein CSARSSGSFRDEQFF.

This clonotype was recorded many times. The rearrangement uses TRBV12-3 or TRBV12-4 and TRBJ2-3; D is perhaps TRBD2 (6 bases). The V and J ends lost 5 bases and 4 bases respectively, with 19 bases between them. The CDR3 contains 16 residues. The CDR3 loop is CASSGATNRRADTQYF. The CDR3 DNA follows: TGTGCCAGCAGTGGGGCGACTAACAGGAGGGCAGATACGCAGTATTTT.

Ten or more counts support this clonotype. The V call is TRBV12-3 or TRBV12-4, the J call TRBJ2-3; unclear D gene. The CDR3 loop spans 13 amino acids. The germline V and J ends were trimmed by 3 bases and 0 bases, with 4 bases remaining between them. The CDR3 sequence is CASSFDSTDTQYF. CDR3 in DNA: TGTGCCAGCAGTTTTGACAGCACAGATACGCAGTATTTT.

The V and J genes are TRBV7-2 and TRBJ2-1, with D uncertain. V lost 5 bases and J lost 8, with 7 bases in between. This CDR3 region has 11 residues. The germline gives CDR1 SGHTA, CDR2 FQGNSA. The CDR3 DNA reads TGTGCCAGCAGCCCGGCGGATGAGCAGTTCTTC. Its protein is CASSPADEQFF.

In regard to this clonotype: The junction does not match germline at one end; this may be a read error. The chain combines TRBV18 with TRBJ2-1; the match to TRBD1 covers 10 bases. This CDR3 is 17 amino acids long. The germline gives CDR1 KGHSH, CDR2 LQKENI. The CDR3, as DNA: TGTGCCAACTCACCCGATCCTAGGACAGGGGGCTACAATGAGCAGTTCTTC. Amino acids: CANSPDPRTGGYNEQFF.

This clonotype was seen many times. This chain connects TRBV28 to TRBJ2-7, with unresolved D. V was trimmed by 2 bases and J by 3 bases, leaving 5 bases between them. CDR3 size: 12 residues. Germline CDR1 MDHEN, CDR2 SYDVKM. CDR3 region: CASSLLFYEQYF. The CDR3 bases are TGTGCCAGCAGTTTACTTTTCTACGAGCAGTACTTC.

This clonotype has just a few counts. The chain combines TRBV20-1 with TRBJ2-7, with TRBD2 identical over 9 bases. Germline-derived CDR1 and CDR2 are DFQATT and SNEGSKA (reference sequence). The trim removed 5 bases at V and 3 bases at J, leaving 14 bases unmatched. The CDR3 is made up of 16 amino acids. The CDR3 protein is CSAPQTRTSEDYEQYF. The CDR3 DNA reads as TGCAGTGCTCCGCAAACCCGGACTAGCGAGGACTACGAGCAGTACTTC.

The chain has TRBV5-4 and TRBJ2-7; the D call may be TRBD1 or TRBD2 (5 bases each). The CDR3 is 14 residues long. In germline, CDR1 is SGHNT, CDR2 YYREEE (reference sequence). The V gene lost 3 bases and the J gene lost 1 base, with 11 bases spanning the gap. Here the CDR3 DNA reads TGTGCCAGCAGCTGGGACCGGAGATCCTACGAGCAGTACTTC. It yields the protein CASSWDRRSYEQYF. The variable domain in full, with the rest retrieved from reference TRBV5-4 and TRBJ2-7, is ETGVTQSPTHLIKTRGQQVTLRCSSQSGHNTVSWYQQALGQGPQFIFQYYREEENGRGNFPPRFSGLQFPNYSSELNVNALELDDSALYLCASSWDRRSYEQYFGPGTRLTVT.

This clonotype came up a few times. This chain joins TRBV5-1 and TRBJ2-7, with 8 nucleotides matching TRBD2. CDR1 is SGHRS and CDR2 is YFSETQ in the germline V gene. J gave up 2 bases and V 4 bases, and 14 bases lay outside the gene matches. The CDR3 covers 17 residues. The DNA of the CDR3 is TGCGCCAGCAGCGGGGGACTAGGAGGACGTACTACCTACGAGCAGTACTTC. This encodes CASSGGLGGRTTYEQYF. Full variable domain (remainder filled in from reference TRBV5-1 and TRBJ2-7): KAGVTQTPRYLIKTRGQQVTLSCSPISGHRSVSWYQQTPGQGLQFLFEYFSETQRNKGNFPGRFSGRQFSNSRSEMNVSTLELGDSALYLCASSGGLGGRTTYEQYFGPGTRLTVT.

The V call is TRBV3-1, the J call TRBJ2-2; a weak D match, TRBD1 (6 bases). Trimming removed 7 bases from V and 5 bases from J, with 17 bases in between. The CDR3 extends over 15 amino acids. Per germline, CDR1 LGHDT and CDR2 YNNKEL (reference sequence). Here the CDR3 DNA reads TGTGCCAGCACCTTCAGGGGTCTAGTAACCGGGGAGCTGTTTTTT. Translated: CASTFRGLVTGELFF.

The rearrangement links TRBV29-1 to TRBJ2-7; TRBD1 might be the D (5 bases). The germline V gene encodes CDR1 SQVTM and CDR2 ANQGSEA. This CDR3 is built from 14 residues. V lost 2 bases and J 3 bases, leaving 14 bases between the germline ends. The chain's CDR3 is CSVELRRQGYEQYF. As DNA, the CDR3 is TGCAGCGTTGAATTAAGGCGGCAGGGCTACGAGCAGTACTTC.

CDR3 bases: TGCGCCAGCAGCCAGACAGGGGGTGCCGATGAGCAGTTCTTC. This translates into CASSQTGGADEQFF. The chain is built from TRBV4-3 and TRBJ2-1, with 9 bases identical to TRBD1. This CDR3 region has 14 residues. Germline CDR1 LGHNA, CDR2 YSLEER. V gave up 3 bases and J gave up 8 bases; unmatched junction bases: 5.

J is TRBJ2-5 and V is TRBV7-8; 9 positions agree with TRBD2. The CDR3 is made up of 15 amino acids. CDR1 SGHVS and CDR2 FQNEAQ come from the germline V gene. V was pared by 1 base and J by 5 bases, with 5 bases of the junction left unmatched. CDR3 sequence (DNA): TGTGCCAGCAGCTTAGAGGGGACTAGCTTGGAGACCCAGTACTTC. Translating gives CASSLEGTSLETQYF.

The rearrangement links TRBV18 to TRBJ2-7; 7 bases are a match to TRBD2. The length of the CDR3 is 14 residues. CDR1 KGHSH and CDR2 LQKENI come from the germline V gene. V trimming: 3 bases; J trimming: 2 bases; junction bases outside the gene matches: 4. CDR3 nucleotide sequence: TGTGCCAGCTCACCGACTAGCAGAACCTACGAGCAGTACTTC. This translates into CASSPTSRTYEQYF.

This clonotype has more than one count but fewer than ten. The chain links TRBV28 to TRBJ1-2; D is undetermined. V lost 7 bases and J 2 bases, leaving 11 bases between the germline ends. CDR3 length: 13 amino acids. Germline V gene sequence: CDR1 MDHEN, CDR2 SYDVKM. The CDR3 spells CASTSPGNYGYTF. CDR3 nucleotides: TGTGCCAGCACTTCTCCCGGAAACTATGGCTACACCTTC.

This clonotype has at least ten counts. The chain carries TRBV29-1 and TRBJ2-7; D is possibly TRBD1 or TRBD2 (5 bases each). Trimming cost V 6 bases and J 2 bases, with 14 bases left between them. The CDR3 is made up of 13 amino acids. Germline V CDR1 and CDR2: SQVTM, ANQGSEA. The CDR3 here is CSVEGLGAYEQYF. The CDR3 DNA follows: TGCAGCGTAGAGGGTTTGGGGGCCTACGAGCAGTACTTC.

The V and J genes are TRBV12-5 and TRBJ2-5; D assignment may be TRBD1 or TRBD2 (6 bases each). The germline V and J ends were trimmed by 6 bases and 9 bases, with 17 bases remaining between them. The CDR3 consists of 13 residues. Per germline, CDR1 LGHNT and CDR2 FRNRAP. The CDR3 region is CASGDDRRVAQYF. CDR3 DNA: TGTGCTAGTGGCGATGACAGGAGGGTCGCCCAGTACTTC.

The CDR3: CASSQLAGRLAKNIQYF. CDR3 nucleotides: TGTGCCAGCAGCCAACTAGCGGGGAGGTTAGCCAAAAACATTCAGTACTTC. This chain links TRBV3-1 with TRBJ2-4, with 9 nucleotides matching TRBD2. The germline gives CDR1 LGHDT, CDR2 YNNKEL (reference sequence). J was trimmed by 0 bases and V by 2 bases; bases with no gene match: 5. This CDR3 region has 17 residues. The full variable domain, in which reference TRBV3-1 and TRBJ2-4 provide the parts outside the CDR3, is DTAVSQTPKYLVTQMGNDKSIKCEQNLGHDTMYWYKQDSKKFLKIMFSYNNKELIINETVPNRFSPKSPDKAHLNLHINSLELGDSAVYFCASSQLAGRLAKNIQYFGAGTRLSVL.

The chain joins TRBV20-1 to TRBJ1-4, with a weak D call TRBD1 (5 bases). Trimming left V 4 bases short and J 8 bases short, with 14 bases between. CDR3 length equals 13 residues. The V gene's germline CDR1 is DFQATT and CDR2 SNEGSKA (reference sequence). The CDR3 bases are TGCAGTGCTAAAAGCGGGGCTGGGGAAAAACTGTTTTTT. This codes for CSAKSGAGEKLFF.

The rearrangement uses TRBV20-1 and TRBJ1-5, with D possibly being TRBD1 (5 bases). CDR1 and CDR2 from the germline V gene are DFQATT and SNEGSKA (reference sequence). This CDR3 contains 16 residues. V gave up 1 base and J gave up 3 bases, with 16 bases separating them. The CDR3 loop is CSARGGKGLHNQPQHF. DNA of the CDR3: TGCAGTGCTAGAGGGGGGAAAGGGCTGCACAATCAGCCCCAGCATTTT.

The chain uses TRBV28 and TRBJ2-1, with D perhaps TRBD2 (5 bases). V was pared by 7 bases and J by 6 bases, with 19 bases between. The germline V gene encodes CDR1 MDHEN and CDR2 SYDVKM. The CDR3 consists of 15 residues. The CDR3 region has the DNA TGTGCCAGCACCCCAGGAGGACTCGGTAGCAATGAGCAGTTCTTC. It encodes CASTPGGLGSNEQFF.

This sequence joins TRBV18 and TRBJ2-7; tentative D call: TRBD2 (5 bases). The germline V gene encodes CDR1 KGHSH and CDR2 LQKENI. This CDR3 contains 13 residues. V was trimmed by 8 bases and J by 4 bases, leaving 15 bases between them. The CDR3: CASTKLGTYEQYF. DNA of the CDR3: TGTGCCAGCACTAAACTAGGCACGTACGAGCAGTACTTC.

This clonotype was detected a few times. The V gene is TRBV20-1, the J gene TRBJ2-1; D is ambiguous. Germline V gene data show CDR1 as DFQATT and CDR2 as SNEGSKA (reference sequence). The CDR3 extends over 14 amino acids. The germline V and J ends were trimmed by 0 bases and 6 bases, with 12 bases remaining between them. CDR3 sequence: CSARDLKTGNEQFF. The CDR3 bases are TGCAGTGCTAGAGATCTGAAGACGGGCAATGAGCAGTTCTTC.

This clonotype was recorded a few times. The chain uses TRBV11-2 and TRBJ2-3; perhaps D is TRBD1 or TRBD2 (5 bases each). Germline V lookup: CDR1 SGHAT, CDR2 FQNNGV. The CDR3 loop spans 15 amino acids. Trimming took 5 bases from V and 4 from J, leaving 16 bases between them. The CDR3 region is CASSAGWAGADTQYF. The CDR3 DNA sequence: TGTGCCAGCAGCGCAGGGTGGGCGGGCGCAGATACGCAGTATTTT.

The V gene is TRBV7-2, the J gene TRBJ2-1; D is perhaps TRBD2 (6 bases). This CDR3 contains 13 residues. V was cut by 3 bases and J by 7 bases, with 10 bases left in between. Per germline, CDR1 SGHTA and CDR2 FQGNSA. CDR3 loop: CASSLTSWNEQFF. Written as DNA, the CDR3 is TGTGCCAGCAGCTTGACTAGTTGGAATGAGCAGTTCTTC.

The CDR3 here is CSATSGSGRETQYF. The CDR3 DNA sequence: TGCAGCGCCACTAGCGGGAGCGGGAGAGAGACCCAGTACTTC. The chain carries TRBV29-1 and TRBJ2-5; 11 bases are shared with TRBD2. The CDR3 spans 14 residues. Germline CDR1 is SQVTM and CDR2 is ANQGSEA. The V and J ends lost 7 bases and 4 bases, in that order; junction bases with no gene match: 8.

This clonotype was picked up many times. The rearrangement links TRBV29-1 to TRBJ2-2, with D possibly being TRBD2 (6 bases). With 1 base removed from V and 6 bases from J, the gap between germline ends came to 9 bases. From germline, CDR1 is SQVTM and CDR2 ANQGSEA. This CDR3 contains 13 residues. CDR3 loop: CSVEVLAAGELFF. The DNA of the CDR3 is TGCAGCGTTGAAGTACTAGCTGCCGGGGAGCTGTTTTTT.

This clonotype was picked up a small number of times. CDR3 residues: CSAKRGGGDLSNQPQHF. The CDR3 region has the DNA TGCAGTGCTAAGCGCGGAGGGGGGGACCTTAGCAATCAGCCCCAGCATTTT. The V call is TRBV20-1, the J call TRBJ1-5, with D perhaps TRBD1 (6 bases). Per the germline V gene, CDR1 is DFQATT and CDR2 is SNEGSKA (reference sequence). The CDR3 consists of 17 residues. Trimming shortened V by 4 bases and J by 0 bases, and 19 bases separated the two germline ends.